This T cell receptor beta chain was profiled in a study of OX40 agonist ivuxolimab in advanced cancers. V was trimmed by 2 bases and J by 6 bases, leaving 13 bases between them. Germline V gene lookup returns CDR1 GTSNPN and CDR2 SVGIG (reference sequence). The CDR3 loop spans 14 amino acids. Using immunoSEQ multiplex PCR, the repertoire was profiled, and TCRdb retains in-frame clones only, with some absent. This table has over 30,000 clones, around 76% appearing once. The gene calls are TRBV30 and TRBJ2-2; D unclear. The TCR originated in an adult with an advanced solid tumor such as melanoma, head and neck, liver or kidney cancer. The sample in question was CD4+ or CD8+ T cells sorted from blood, obtained in a trial of the OX40 agonist ivuxolimab. The CDR3 DNA is TGTGCCTGGAGTCCGATGGTTCCTTCCGGGGAGCTGTTTTTT. It translates to CAWSPMVPSGELFF.